This T cell receptor beta chain came from a study of T cells after posttransplantation cyclophosphamide. Control samples came 1 year after myeloablative marrow transplants with methotrexate plus calcineurin inhibitor. Profiled with immunoSEQ multiplex PCR; TCRdb holds only in-frame clones, not every one. The sample records more than 15,000 clones, roughly 84% being singletons. Germline V lookup: CDR1 MNHEY, CDR2 SMNVEV (reference sequence). The CDR3 length is 14 residues. Trimming took 6 bases from V and 1 from J; bases not matched to a gene: 4. The sequence was obtained from a male patient in his late teens or twenties who received an allogeneic stem cell transplant from a related donor, was CMV-positive, and had no GVHD. Some of these T cells may belong to the graft donor. V gene TRBV27 combines with J gene TRBJ1-1; 8 bases match TRBD1. The specimen was PBMCs, collected 350 to 400 days after allogeneic stem cell transplant with calcineurin inhibitor and methotrexate. The CDR3 DNA sequence: TGTGCCAGCAGCTACAGGGGGGAGAACACTGAAGCTTTCTTT. Encoded protein: CASSYRGENTEAFF.